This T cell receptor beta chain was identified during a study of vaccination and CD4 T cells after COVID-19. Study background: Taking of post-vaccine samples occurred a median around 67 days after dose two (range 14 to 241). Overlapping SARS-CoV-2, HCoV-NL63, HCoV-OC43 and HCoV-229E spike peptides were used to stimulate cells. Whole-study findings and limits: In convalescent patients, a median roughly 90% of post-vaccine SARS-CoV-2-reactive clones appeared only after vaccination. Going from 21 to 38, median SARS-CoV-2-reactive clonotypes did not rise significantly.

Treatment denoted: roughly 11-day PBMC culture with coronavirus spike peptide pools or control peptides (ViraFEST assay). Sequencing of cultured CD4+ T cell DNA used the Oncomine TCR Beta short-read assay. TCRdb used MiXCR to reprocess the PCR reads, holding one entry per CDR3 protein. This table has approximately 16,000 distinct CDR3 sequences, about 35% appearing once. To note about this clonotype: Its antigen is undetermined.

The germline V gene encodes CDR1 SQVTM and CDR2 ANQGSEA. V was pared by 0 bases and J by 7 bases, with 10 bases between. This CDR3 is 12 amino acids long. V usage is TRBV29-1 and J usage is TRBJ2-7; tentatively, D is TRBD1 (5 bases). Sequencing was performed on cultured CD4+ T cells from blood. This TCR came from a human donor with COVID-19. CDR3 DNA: TGCAGCGTTGAAGACCCAGGGCGGGAGCAGTACTTC. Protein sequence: CSVEDPGREQYF.